This T cell receptor (beta chain) was documented in a study of T cell responses to AZD1222 COVID-19 vaccine. Overall study results and limits: Regions 160-218 and 743-854 held dominance among vaccine-associated CD4 TCRs, which spanned spike. Possibly, clonal diversity was underestimated; donors were largely white British and included more females.

Data came from immunoSEQ multiplex PCR; TCRdb stores just in-frame clones and leaves some out. The sample carries around 140,000 clones, 92% recorded once. The CDR3 contains 13 residues. Germline V lookup: CDR1 MNHEY, CDR2 SMNVEV (reference sequence). Deletions cut 5 bases from V and 6 bases from J, with 14 bases between. This clone was observed a handful of times. What it binds is unknown. The specimen comprised peripheral blood, sampled 28 days after the second AZD1222 dose. The TCR originated in an adult who received the AZD1222 COVID-19 vaccine. This chain uses TRBV27 with TRBJ2-7; D remains unclear. The CDR3 here is CASSPSTGGEQYF. CDR3 bases: TGTGCCAGCAGTCCCTCCACGGGCGGCGAGCAGTACTTC.